This T cell receptor beta chain stems from a study of T cells in Graves' hyperthyroidism and ophthalmopathy. Study summary: Peripheral blood was obtained at initial diagnosis, preceding any treatment.

Broader study findings: Peripheral blood also featured most of the thyroid clonotypes expanded above 0.001. Separation of ophthalmopathy from stable hyperthyroidism was achieved by a 13 V-J model.

Based on clinical symptoms, serum thyroxine and TRAb, thyroid ultrasound and orbital computed tomography, diagnoses were reached. Remarks on this clonotype: Its specificity is not known. A clone one base away is much larger, so this may be a read error.

The ends lost 7 bases at V and 2 bases at J; junction bases unmatched: 7. Germline lookup yields CDR1 MDHEN and CDR2 SYDVKM. CDR3 size: 14 residues. The CDR3 regions of TCR beta were amplified from RNA transcripts. The HTBI primer set served for first-round RT-PCR of the TCR CDR3. TCRdb recomputed calls from the multiplex PCR reads with MiXCR, one row per CDR3 protein. There are fewer than 850,000 distinct CDR3 sequences in the sample; approximately 15% occur only once, and 15% lies in the top ten. Material: blood. This chain links TRBV28 with TRBJ1-2; 7 bases match TRBD1. The sequence was obtained from a man aged 45-65 years with Graves' hyperthyroidism. This CDR3 reads CASKDQQGNYGYTF. The CDR3 coding sequence is TGTGCCAGCAAGGACCAACAGGGGAACTATGGCTACACCTTC.